The clone carrying this T cell receptor (beta chain) was seen once. Germline loops: CDR1 KGHSH, CDR2 LQKENI. CDR3 length equals 17 residues. J was trimmed by 4 bases and V by 2 bases; bases with no gene match: 8. This record comes from a study of blood T cell repertoires in COVID-19. At the level of the study: The United States, Italy and Spain were the sources of the acute and convalescent COVID-19 samples. PBMCs, B-cell-depleted T cells, or T cells provided the cDNA or gDNA that made up the material.

As originally analysed: How many nucleated cells were present was estimated from reference gene primer amplification. Only in-frame clones appear in the TCRdb table, and some are missing; sequencing was by immunoSEQ multiplex PCR. V, J and clone size were drawn from that table, and D and trimming were deduced from the DNA. Here the sample spans over 85,000 clones, over 75% being singletons. Sequenced material: peripheral blood. This receptor was taken from a human donor in a cohort sampled during active COVID-19. V gene TRBV18 combines with J gene TRBJ1-1; 12 bases fit TRBD1. The CDR3 spells CASSPYGTGGSGTEAFF. The CDR3 DNA sequence: TGTGCCAGCTCACCATACGGGACAGGGGGCTCAGGCACTGAAGCTTTCTTT.